This TCR beta chain was observed in a study of CD4 T cells in relation to SARS-CoV-2 and coronaviruses. Background on the study: Controls used an HIV-1 Nef peptide pool or no peptide. Study-level points and caveats: No donor gave both pre-pandemic and post-infection samples.

About this clone itself: Its antigen remains unknown.

V gave up 5 bases and J gave up 8 bases; unmatched junction bases: 9. CDR1 and CDR2 from the germline V gene are MRHNA and SNTAGT. This CDR3 region has 15 residues. Sequenced by immunoSEQ multiplex PCR; TCRdb stores in-frame clones only, minus some. The table shows roughly 17,000 clones, with 60% to 80% occurring only once. Unexposed donor CD4+ T cells date from 2011-2018, before the COVID-19 pandemic. Isolation of CD4+ T cells took place after approximately 11 days in culture. Each well had around 2.2 million PBMCs in around 4.5% human AB serum with IL-2. On days 3 and 7, cultures got half fresh IL-2 medium.

This sequence joins TRBV6-4 and TRBJ2-1; 10 bases are shared with TRBD2. The source is a human donor in good health. Sequencing used CD4+ T cells from PBMCs, cultured in vitro. In DNA, the CDR3 is TGTGCCAGCAGTTATCTAGCGGGAGTGGGGGATGAGCAGTTCTTC. Amino acid sequence: CASSYLAGVGDEQFF.